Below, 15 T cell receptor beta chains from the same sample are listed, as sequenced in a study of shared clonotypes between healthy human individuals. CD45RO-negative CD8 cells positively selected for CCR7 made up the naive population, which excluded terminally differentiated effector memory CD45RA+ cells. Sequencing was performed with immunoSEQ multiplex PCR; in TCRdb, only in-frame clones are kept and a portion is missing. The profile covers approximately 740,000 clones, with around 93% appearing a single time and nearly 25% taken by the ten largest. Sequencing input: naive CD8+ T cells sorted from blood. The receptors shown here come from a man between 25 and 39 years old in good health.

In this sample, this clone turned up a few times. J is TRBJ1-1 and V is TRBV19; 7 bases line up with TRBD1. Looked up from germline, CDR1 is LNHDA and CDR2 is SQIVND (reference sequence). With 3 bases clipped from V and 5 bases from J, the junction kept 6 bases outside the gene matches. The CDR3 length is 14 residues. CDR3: CASSMGRGHTEAFF. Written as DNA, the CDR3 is TGTGCCAGTAGTATGGGGAGGGGGCATACTGAAGCTTTCTTT.

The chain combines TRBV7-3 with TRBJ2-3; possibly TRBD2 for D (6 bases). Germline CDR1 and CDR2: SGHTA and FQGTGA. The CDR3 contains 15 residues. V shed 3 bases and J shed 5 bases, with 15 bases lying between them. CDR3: CASSFLGGIRDTQYF. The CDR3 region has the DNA TGTGCCAGCAGCTTCCTTGGCGGGATTAGAGATACGCAGTATTTT.

The CDR3 loop is CASSLTGGSEQYF. CDR3 nucleotide sequence: TGTGCCAGCAGCTTGACAGGGGGCTCGGAGCAGTACTTC. V gene TRBV13 combines with J gene TRBJ2-7; 10 bases align to TRBD1. CDR3 length: 13 amino acids. The V segment lost 3 bases and the J segment 7 bases; nucleotides outside the gene matches: 3. Germline V gene sequence: CDR1 PRHDT, CDR2 FYEKMQ (reference sequence).

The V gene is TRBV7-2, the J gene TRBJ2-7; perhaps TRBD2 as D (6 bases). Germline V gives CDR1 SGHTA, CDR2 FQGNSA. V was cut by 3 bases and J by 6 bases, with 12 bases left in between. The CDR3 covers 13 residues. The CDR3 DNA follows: TGTGCCAGCAGCTTGGAGGGAGTGTCCGAGCAGTACTTC. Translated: CASSLEGVSEQYF.

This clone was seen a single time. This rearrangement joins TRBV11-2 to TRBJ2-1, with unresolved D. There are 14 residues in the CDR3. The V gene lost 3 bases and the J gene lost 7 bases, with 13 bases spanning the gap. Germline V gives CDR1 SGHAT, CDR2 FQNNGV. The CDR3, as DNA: TGTGCCAGCAGCTTTCTAGATGGGCGGAATGAGCAGTTCTTC. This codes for CASSFLDGRNEQFF. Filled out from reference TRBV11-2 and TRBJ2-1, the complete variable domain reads EAGVAQSPRYKIIEKRQSVAFWCNPISGHATLYWYQQILGQGPKLLIQFQNNGVVDDSQLPKDRFSAERLKGVDSTLKIQPAKLEDSAVYLCASSFLDGRNEQFFGPGTRLTVL.

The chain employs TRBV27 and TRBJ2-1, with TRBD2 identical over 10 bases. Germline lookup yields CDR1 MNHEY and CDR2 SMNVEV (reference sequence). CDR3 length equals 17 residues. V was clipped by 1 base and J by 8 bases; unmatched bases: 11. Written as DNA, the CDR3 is TGTGCCAGCAGTTTATTCCCTAGCGGGAGTCGGAGTCATGAGCAGTTCTTC. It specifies CASSLFPSGSRSHEQFF.

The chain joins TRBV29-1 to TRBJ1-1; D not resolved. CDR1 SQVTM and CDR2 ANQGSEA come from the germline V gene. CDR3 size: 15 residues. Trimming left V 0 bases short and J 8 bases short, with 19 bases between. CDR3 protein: CSVEDRGGEEPEAFF. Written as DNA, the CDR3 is TGCAGCGTTGAAGATCGGGGTGGGGAGGAACCCGAAGCTTTCTTT.

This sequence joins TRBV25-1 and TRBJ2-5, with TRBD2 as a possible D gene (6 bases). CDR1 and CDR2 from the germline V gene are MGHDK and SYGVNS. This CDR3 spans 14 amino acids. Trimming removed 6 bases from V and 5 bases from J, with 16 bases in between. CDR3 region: CASRGGAYRETQYF. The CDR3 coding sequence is TGTGCCAGCAGGGGAGGAGCCTACCGGGAGACCCAGTACTTC.

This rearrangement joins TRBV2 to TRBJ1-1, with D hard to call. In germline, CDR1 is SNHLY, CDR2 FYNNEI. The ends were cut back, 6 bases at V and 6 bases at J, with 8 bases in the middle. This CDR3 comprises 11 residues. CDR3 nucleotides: TGTGCCAGCAGCCTCCGTTCTGAAGCTTTCTTT. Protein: CASSLRSEAFF.

DNA of the CDR3: TGTGCCAGCAGCTTCGGGACTAACGAGCAGTACTTC. Encoded protein: CASSFGTNEQYF. The V and J genes are TRBV7-9 and TRBJ2-7; 7 positions agree with TRBD2. With 3 bases clipped from V and 5 bases from J, the junction kept 1 base outside the gene matches. The CDR3 runs 12 residues. Germline V gives CDR1 SEHNR, CDR2 FQNEAQ (reference sequence).

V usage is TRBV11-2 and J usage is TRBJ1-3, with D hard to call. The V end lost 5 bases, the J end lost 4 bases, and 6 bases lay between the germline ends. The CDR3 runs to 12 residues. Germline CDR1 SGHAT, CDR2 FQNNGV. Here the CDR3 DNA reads TGTGCCAGCAGCCTTAACGGAAACACCATATATTTT. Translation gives CASSLNGNTIYF.

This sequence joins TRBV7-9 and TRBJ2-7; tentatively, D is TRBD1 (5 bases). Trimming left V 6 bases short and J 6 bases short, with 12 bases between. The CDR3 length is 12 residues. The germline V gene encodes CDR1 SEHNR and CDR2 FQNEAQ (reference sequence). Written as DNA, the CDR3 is TGTGCCAGCAGTTTTGGGGCTGCCGAGCAGTACTTC. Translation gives CASSFGAAEQYF.

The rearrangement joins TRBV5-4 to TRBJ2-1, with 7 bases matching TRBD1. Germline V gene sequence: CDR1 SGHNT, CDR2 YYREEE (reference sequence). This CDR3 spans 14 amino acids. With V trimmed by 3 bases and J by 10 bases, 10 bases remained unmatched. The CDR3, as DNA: TGTGCCAGCAGCTCCGGGACAGTTCTGGGGGAGCAGTTCTTC. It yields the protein CASSSGTVLGEQFF.

This CDR3 is CASSLVRGLDYGYTF. DNA of the CDR3: TGTGCCAGCAGCTTAGTTCGGGGGCTGGACTATGGCTACACCTTC. The gene calls are TRBV7-6 and TRBJ1-2, with D tentatively TRBD1 (6 bases). The CDR3 totals 15 residues. CDR1 and CDR2 (germline): SGHVS, FNYEAQ. Trimming left V 1 base short and J 3 bases short, with 12 bases between. Supplemented by reference TRBV7-6 and TRBJ1-2, the full variable domain reads GAGVSQSPRYKVTKRGQDVALRCDPISGHVSLYWYRQALGQGPEFLTYFNYEAQQDKSGLPNDRFSAERPEGSISTLTIQRTEQRDSAMYRCASSLVRGLDYGYTFGSGTRLTVV.

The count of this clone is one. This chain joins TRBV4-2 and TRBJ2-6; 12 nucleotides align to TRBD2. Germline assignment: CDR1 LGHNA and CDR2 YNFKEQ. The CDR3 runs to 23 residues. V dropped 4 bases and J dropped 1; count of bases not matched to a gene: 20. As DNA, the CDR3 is TGTGCCAGCAGCCGCTATCTTTTGACTAGCGGGAGCGAACCGCTTTCTGGGGCCAACGTCCTGACTTTC. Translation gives CASSRYLLTSGSEPLSGANVLTF.